This T cell receptor (beta chain) was sequenced in a study of T-cell reconstitution after alpha-beta-depleted transplantation in children. Study results and caveats: The study traced high day-60 TCRbeta diversity in some patients to surviving recipient T cells and thymic progenitors. Reportedly, alpha-beta T cells present about two months post-transplant originated from several hundred expanded clones of graft origin. T-cell counts and diversity were attributed mostly to newly produced T cells one year after transplant.

The CDR3 is made up of 15 amino acids. The V end was cut by 7 bases, the J end by 3 bases, with 18 bases between. Regarding this clonotype: Its antigen remains unknown.

Molecular barcoding with unique molecular identifiers was used for the TCRbeta library. From the PCR reads, TCRdb called clonotypes with MiXCR, one entry per CDR3 protein. The profile shows more than 300,000 distinct CDR3 sequences, around 15% of them singletons. The sample in question was PBMCs, mostly from graft donor cells, obtained 360 days after TCRalphabeta/CD19-depleted stem cell transplant. This TCR came from a male patient between 2 and 15 years old who had a stem cell transplant for acute lymphoblastic leukemia, so the T cells may come from the graft donor. This rearrangement joins TRBV12-3 or TRBV12-4 to TRBJ1-1, with D tentatively TRBD1 (5 bases). The CDR3: CASIRKGRGDTEAFF. Written as DNA, the CDR3 is TGTGCCAGCATACGAAAAGGGAGAGGGGACACTGAAGCTTTCTTT.